One and the same sample provided the 30 T cell receptor beta chains below, sequenced in a study of CD8 T cells in ankylosing spondylitis (TCRdb year 2017). Library construction relied on 5' RACE. Instrument on record: Illumina MiSeq. TCRdb redid the processing of the public reads, applying fastp at Q25 and MiXCR, and retained in-frame beta chains. Here each entry gathers all rows of one CDR3 protein and keeps the most common genes and DNA. This sample holds roughly 25,000 distinct CDR3 sequences; about a sixth were observed only once. Approximately 27% of the sample belongs to the ten largest clones. Sequenced: blood. These receptors all stem from a male donor with ankylosing spondylitis or in good health (not recorded which).

This clonotype was detected many times. J is TRBJ2-1 and V is TRBV5-5; TRBD2 might be the D (6 bases). The CDR3 contains 15 residues. Germline lookup yields CDR1 SGHKS and CDR2 YYEKEE (reference sequence). V was trimmed by 4 bases and J by 5 bases, leaving 16 bases between them. CDR3 nucleotide sequence: TGTGCCAGCAGCATATCCGGGGGAGAGCACAATGAGCAGTTCTTC. Translating it yields CASSISGGEHNEQFF.

The chain joins TRBV11-2 to TRBJ2-7, with TRBD1 as a possible D gene (5 bases). The CDR3 runs to 15 residues. V lost 2 bases and J 6 bases, leaving 17 bases between the germline ends. CDR1 and CDR2 from the germline V gene are SGHAT and FQNNGV. The CDR3 here is CASSLLSGQVGEQYF. In nucleotides, the CDR3 is TGTGCCAGCAGCTTATTGTCAGGGCAGGTGGGCGAGCAGTACTTC.

V gene TRBV12-3 or TRBV12-4 combines with J gene TRBJ2-7; a weak D match, TRBD1 (6 bases). V was trimmed by 6 bases and J by 5 bases, leaving 14 bases between them. The CDR3 consists of 13 residues. The CDR3 protein is CASSLQGVDEQYF. CDR3 in DNA: TGTGCCAGCAGCCTACAGGGTGTCGACGAGCAGTACTTC.

The chain recombines TRBV7-1 with TRBJ1-6; D gene uncertain. TRBV7-1 is recorded as an ORF, its role being uncertain. V was cut by 3 bases and J by 7 bases, with 19 bases left in between. The length of the CDR3 is 17 residues. The CDR3 bases are TGTGCCAGCAGCTCTTATAACCGTAGGGCTGGGAATTCACCCCTCCACTTT. Amino acid sequence: CASSSYNRRAGNSPLHF.

This clonotype was recorded at least ten times. The V and J genes are TRBV4-3 and TRBJ2-2; D unresolved. Looked up from germline, CDR1 is LGHNA and CDR2 is YSLEER. With 0 bases removed from V and 8 bases from J, the gap between germline ends came to 7 bases. The CDR3 has 13 amino acids. CDR3 nucleotides: TGCGCCAGCAGCCAAGATCAGTATGGGGAGCTGTTTTTT. Residues: CASSQDQYGELFF.

This chain uses TRBV7-9 with TRBJ2-7; no definite D call. V lost 3 bases and J lost 0, with 6 bases in between. CDR1 is SEHNR, CDR2 FQNEAQ, per germline (reference sequence). CDR3 length: 13 residues. CDR3 sequence reads: CASSLQSSYEQYF. In DNA form, the CDR3 reads TGTGCCAGCAGCTTGCAGAGCTCCTACGAGCAGTACTTC.

This clonotype was seen ten or more times. The chain has TRBV6-5 and TRBJ2-3, with TRBD2 as a possible D gene (5 bases). The CDR3 spans 15 residues. CDR1 and CDR2 (germline): MNHEY, SVGAGI. Trimming took 0 bases from V and 5 from J, leaving 12 bases between them. CDR3 bases: TGTGCCAGCAGTTACTCGCCCTCGGGGAGAGATACGCAGTATTTT. Protein sequence: CASSYSPSGRDTQYF.

Ten or more counts support this clonotype. The J gene is TRBJ2-1, the V gene TRBV6-5; possibly TRBD2 for D (5 bases). The CDR3 loop spans 13 amino acids. Germline V CDR1 and CDR2: MNHEY, SVGAGI. V lost 4 bases to trimming and J lost 2 bases, with 6 bases between them. The CDR3 DNA reads as TGTGCCAGCAGTTCCGGGACCTACAATGAGCAGTTCTTC. Translating gives CASSSGTYNEQFF.

The J gene is TRBJ1-5, the V gene TRBV24-1, with D unclear. This CDR3 contains 13 residues. The germline gives CDR1 KGHDR, CDR2 SFDVKD. With 2 bases removed from V and 9 bases from J, the gap between germline ends came to 10 bases. CDR3 protein: CATSDSALGPQHF. CDR3 DNA sequence: TGTGCCACCAGTGATTCGGCCCTTGGGCCCCAGCATTTT.

The chain joins TRBV27 to TRBJ2-6; D remains unclear. V lost 2 bases, J lost 0 bases, and 8 bases lay in between. This CDR3 is built from 16 residues. Germline lookup yields CDR1 MNHEY and CDR2 SMNVEV (reference sequence). CDR3 residues: CASSLRLGSGANVLTF. In DNA form, the CDR3 reads TGTGCCAGCAGTTTAAGATTAGGCTCTGGGGCCAACGTCCTGACTTTC.

This clonotype was picked up many times. The chain is built from TRBV5-4 and TRBJ2-7, with unresolved D. V was cut by 4 bases and J by 3 bases, with 8 bases left in between. This CDR3 contains 12 residues. Per the germline V gene, CDR1 is SGHNT and CDR2 is YYREEE (reference sequence). The CDR3 is CASSLDFYEQYF. The CDR3 nucleotides are TGTGCCAGCAGCCTAGACTTCTACGAGCAGTACTTC.

This clonotype was counted a few times. The rearrangement joins TRBV20-1 to TRBJ2-5; weak D call: TRBD1 (5 bases). Looked up from germline, CDR1 is DFQATT and CDR2 is SNEGSKA (reference sequence). The CDR3 totals 14 residues. Deletions cut 3 bases from V and 4 bases from J, with 15 bases between. CDR3 loop: CSARTAGLRETQYF. The CDR3 DNA sequence: TGCAGTGCTAGGACGGCAGGGCTGAGAGAGACCCAGTACTTC.

V is TRBV7-2 and J is TRBJ1-4, with 7 bases fitting TRBD1. V gave up 4 bases and J gave up 10 bases; unmatched junction bases: 3. Germline CDR1 and CDR2: SGHTA and FQGNSA. There are 12 residues in the CDR3. The CDR3 coding sequence is TGTGCCAGCAGCTCCCCAGGGGGAAAACTGTTTTTT. It encodes CASSSPGGKLFF.

The gene calls are TRBV11-2 and TRBJ1-4; D is possibly TRBD1 (5 bases). This CDR3 region has 16 residues. Trimming left V 0 bases short and J 8 bases short, with 16 bases between. CDR1 is SGHAT, CDR2 FQNNGV, per germline. The CDR3 DNA sequence: TGTGCCAGCAGCTTAGATTTGGGGCAGGGTTGGGAAAAACTGTTTTTT. Translated: CASSLDLGQGWEKLFF.

This clonotype was observed at least ten times. The CDR3 DNA reads as TGCGCCAGCAGCCAAGGGAGGGCGGCAGATACGCAGTATTTT. Residues: CASSQGRAADTQYF. The chain uses TRBV4-3 and TRBJ2-3, with D possibly matching TRBD2 (6 bases). Germline CDR1 reads LGHNA; CDR2 reads YSLEER. The CDR3 is made up of 14 amino acids. The V and J ends lost 1 base and 4 bases respectively, with 9 bases between them.

The table lists this clonotype with many counts. CDR3 amino acids: CASSLFGQGAGYTF. The CDR3 nucleotides are TGCGCCAGCAGCTTGTTTGGGCAGGGTGCTGGCTACACCTTC. The chain is built from TRBV5-1 and TRBJ1-2; a weak D match, TRBD1 (5 bases). Per germline, CDR1 SGHRS and CDR2 YFSETQ. V shed 1 base and J shed 7 bases, with 14 bases lying between them. This CDR3 spans 14 amino acids.

This clonotype was observed many times. V is TRBV5-1 and J is TRBJ2-3; 14 bases are shared with TRBD2. This CDR3 region has 18 residues. Germline values: CDR1 SGHRS, CDR2 YFSETQ. With 5 bases clipped from V and 0 bases from J, the junction kept 8 bases outside the gene matches. DNA for the CDR3: TGCGCCAGCAGATTCGGGACTAGCGGGAGTAAAAGCACAGATACGCAGTATTTT. This translates into CASRFGTSGSKSTDTQYF.

This clonotype was observed a few times. CDR3 region: CASSIIPQGTNTGELFF. The CDR3 DNA is TGTGCCAGTAGTATTATCCCTCAGGGGACGAACACCGGGGAGCTGTTTTTT. This chain connects TRBV19 to TRBJ2-2, with TRBD1 as a possible D gene (6 bases). Germline V lookup: CDR1 LNHDA, CDR2 SQIVND (reference sequence). Trimming cost V 3 bases and J 0 bases, with 14 bases left between them. The CDR3 is 17 amino acids.

This clonotype was seen more than once but under ten times. The V and J genes are TRBV5-6 and TRBJ2-2; 12 bases fit TRBD2. The length of the CDR3 is 16 residues. V shed 2 bases and J 3 bases; nucleotides not matched to a gene: 2. Germline V CDR1 and CDR2: SGHDT, YYEEEE. The chain's CDR3 is CASSFGLAGYTGELFF. CDR3 bases: TGTGCCAGCAGCTTTGGACTAGCGGGGTACACCGGGGAGCTGTTTTTT.

This clonotype is termed large. The chain links TRBV9 to TRBJ2-5; TRBD2 is a possible D gene (6 bases). V lost 3 bases to trimming and J lost 2 bases, with 11 bases between them. The CDR3 loop spans 14 amino acids. CDR1 is SGDLS and CDR2 is YYNGEE in the germline V gene. The CDR3 sequence is CASSGMGLQETQYF. The CDR3 nucleotides read TGTGCCAGCAGCGGAATGGGACTTCAAGAGACCCAGTACTTC.

In this sample, this clonotype turned up many times. The CDR3 coding sequence is TGTGCCAGCAGGAAAGAGTCCACCGGGGAGCTGTTTTTT. It specifies CASRKESTGELFF. The chain is built from TRBV2 and TRBJ2-2, with D unresolved. The germline CDR1 and CDR2 sequences are SNHLY and FYNNEI. CDR3 length: 13 amino acids. V lost 6 bases, J lost 4 bases, and 9 bases lay in between. The complete variable domain, with remaining parts taken from reference TRBV2 and TRBJ2-2, reads EPEVTQTPSHQVTQMGQEVILRCVPISNHLYFYWYRQILGQKVEFLVSFYNNEISEKSEIFDDQFSVERPDGSNFTLKIRSTKLEDSAMYFCASRKESTGELFFGEGSRLTVL.

There are many counts of this clonotype. This chain joins TRBV2 and TRBJ1-5; D perhaps matches TRBD1 (5 bases). V dropped 7 bases and J dropped 6 bases, with 13 bases sitting between them. The CDR3 sequence is 13 residues long. CDR1 is SNHLY and CDR2 is FYNNEI in the germline V gene. The CDR3 nucleotides read TGTGCCAGCAACGTTGAGGGACCTCAGCCCCAGCATTTT. Translated, it gives CASNVEGPQPQHF.

This clonotype was detected ten times or more. The V and J genes are TRBV20-1 and TRBJ2-4; D may correspond to TRBD1 or TRBD2 (6 bases each). CDR3 length: 13 amino acids. V was pared by 1 base and J by 9 bases, with 13 bases between. Germline V CDR1 and CDR2: DFQATT, SNEGSKA (reference sequence). CDR3 amino acids: CSARVWGASIQYF. CDR3 coding DNA: TGCAGTGCTAGAGTTTGGGGGGCCTCCATTCAGTACTTC.

The chain has TRBV7-2 and TRBJ2-1; D may be TRBD1 (6 bases). Germline CDR1 and CDR2: SGHTA and FQGNSA. The V end was cut by 5 bases, the J end by 7 bases, with 21 bases between. The CDR3 runs 16 residues. CDR3 loop: CASSPRTDQSSNEQFF. The CDR3 DNA reads as TGTGCCAGCAGCCCACGGACAGACCAAAGTTCTAATGAGCAGTTCTTC.

This clonotype was detected a few times. The chain links TRBV4-3 to TRBJ1-4; 7 bases are shared with TRBD1. CDR3 length: 13 residues. Per germline, CDR1 LGHNA and CDR2 YSLEER. V dropped 5 bases and J dropped 10; count of bases not matched to a gene: 7. CDR3 loop: CASSARQGVKLFF. DNA of the CDR3: TGCGCCAGCAGCGCGAGACAGGGCGTAAAACTGTTTTTT.

At least ten counts were recorded for this clonotype. The V gene is TRBV28, the J gene TRBJ2-1; 8 bases are a match to TRBD2. With V trimmed by 6 bases and J by 7 bases, 5 bases remained unmatched. Germline V CDR1 and CDR2: MDHEN, SYDVKM. The CDR3 has 13 residues. The CDR3 loop is CASRVTSENEQFF. CDR3 nucleotides: TGTGCCAGCAGGGTGACTAGCGAGAATGAGCAGTTCTTC.

This clonotype was detected a few times. The chain joins TRBV20-1 to TRBJ2-7, with D tentatively TRBD2 (6 bases). Germline CDR1 reads DFQATT; CDR2 reads SNEGSKA (reference sequence). Trimming took 1 base from V and 2 from J, leaving 15 bases between them. The CDR3 sequence is 15 residues long. The CDR3 DNA reads as TGCAGTGCTAGAGCGCCCATTTGGGGGGCCTACGAGCAGTACTTC. This encodes CSARAPIWGAYEQYF.

Ten or more counts support this clonotype. The junction departs from germline at one end; a sequencing error may be responsible. The chain uses TRBV5-1 and TRBJ2-1, with TRBD2 matching 8 bases. This CDR3 spans 16 amino acids. The germline V gene has CDR1 SGHRS and CDR2 YFSETQ. CDR3 sequence (DNA): TGCGCCAGCAGCCCCCGGGTAGCGGGGATGGGGAATGAGAAGTTCTTC. Its protein product is CASSPRVAGMGNEKFF.

This clonotype came up a few times. This chain connects TRBV6-1 to TRBJ2-7; the D is unclear. This CDR3 region has 11 residues. The ends were cut back, 5 bases at V and 2 bases at J, with 4 bases in the middle. CDR1 and CDR2 (germline): MNHNS, SASEGT. CDR3 in amino acids: CASSQTYEQYF. In DNA form, the CDR3 reads TGTGCCAGCAGTCAAACCTACGAGCAGTACTTC.

The V and J genes are TRBV28 and TRBJ2-7, with 11 bases identical to TRBD2. V lost 7 bases and J lost 0; bases outside the gene matches: 5. This CDR3 spans 15 amino acids. Germline lookup yields CDR1 MDHEN and CDR2 SYDVKM. CDR3 nucleotides: TGTGCCAGCAAAGGTACTAGCGGGAGCTCCTACGAGCAGTACTTC. Encoded protein: CASKGTSGSSYEQYF.